The 14 T cell receptor beta chains reported below all come from one sample, sequenced in a study of blood T cell repertoires in COVID-19. Assay: immunoSEQ multiplex PCR; the TCRdb copy retains only in-frame clones and omits some. The table shows a few hundred thousand clones, with approximately 90% occurring only once. Material: PBMCs or T cells enriched from blood (not recorded which). These receptors were obtained from a woman between 35 and 50 years old who had recovered from COVID-19.

The V and J genes are TRBV28 and TRBJ2-2; D is unresolved. CDR1 and CDR2 (germline): MDHEN, SYDVKM. The ends were cut back, 6 bases at V and 5 bases at J, with 4 bases in the middle. The CDR3 is 11 amino acids. CDR3 loop: CASRYTGELFF. Here the CDR3 DNA reads TGTGCCAGCAGGTATACCGGGGAGCTGTTTTTT.

The chain recombines TRBV7-9 with TRBJ1-3; 9 bases are shared with TRBD1. CDR3 length: 15 residues. The germline V gene encodes CDR1 SEHNR and CDR2 FQNEAQ (reference sequence). Trimming cost V 5 bases and J 0 bases; bases outside gene matches: 2. The CDR3 region has the DNA TGTGCCAGCAGCCGGACAGGGGCCTCTGGAAACACCATATATTTT. Translating gives CASSRTGASGNTIYF. The variable domain in full, completed from reference TRBV7-9 and TRBJ1-3, reads DTGVSQNPRHKITKRGQNVTFRCDPISEHNRLYWYRQTLGQGPEFLTYFQNEAQLEKSRLLSDRFSAERPKGSFSTLEIQRTEQGDSAMYLCASSRTGASGNTIYFGEGSWLTVV.

The chain combines TRBV30 with TRBJ2-2, with 8 bases matching TRBD2. Germline V gives CDR1 GTSNPN, CDR2 SVGIG (reference sequence). The length of the CDR3 is 14 residues. With 5 bases clipped from V and 6 bases from J, the junction kept 8 bases outside the gene matches. The CDR3 reads CAWSGRVVAGELFF. CDR3 in DNA: TGTGCCTGGTCCGGGAGGGTGGTAGCCGGGGAGCTGTTTTTT.

This clone was recorded once. The V call is TRBV12-3 or TRBV12-4, the J call TRBJ2-2; D remains unclear. The CDR3 consists of 13 residues. V lost 7 bases and J lost 5, with 11 bases in between. The CDR3 here is CASTPMATGELFF. In DNA, the CDR3 is TGTGCCAGCACCCCCATGGCTACCGGGGAGCTGTTTTTT.

J is TRBJ1-1 and V is TRBV28, with 8 bases aligning to TRBD1. Trimming at V came to 8 bases and at J to 5 bases, leaving 7 bases not matched to a gene. Per germline, CDR1 MDHEN and CDR2 SYDVKM. The CDR3 spans 13 residues. This chain's CDR3 is CASGQGLRTEAFF. In DNA form, the CDR3 reads TGTGCCAGCGGACAGGGCTTACGGACTGAAGCTTTCTTT.

The rearrangement links TRBV27 to TRBJ2-1; 12 nucleotides match TRBD2. The CDR3 is made up of 15 amino acids. CDR1 MNHEY and CDR2 SMNVEV come from the germline V gene (reference sequence). Losses at the gene ends were 6 bases for V and 5 bases for J; bases not matched to a gene: 5. The CDR3 loop is CASRFGLAGNNEQFF. CDR3 nucleotide sequence: TGTGCCAGCAGATTTGGACTAGCGGGGAACAATGAGCAGTTCTTC.

The rearrangement uses TRBV24-1 and TRBJ2-5, with D possibly matching TRBD1 (6 bases). CDR1 KGHDR and CDR2 SFDVKD come from the germline V gene. The CDR3 totals 16 residues. The V gene lost 3 bases and the J gene lost 2 bases, with 15 bases spanning the gap. The CDR3 nucleotides read TGTGCCACCAGTGATACCCCCGGACAGAGTCAAGAGACCCAGTACTTC. Translated, it gives CATSDTPGQSQETQYF.

The rearrangement links TRBV7-9 to TRBJ1-4; weak D call: TRBD1 (6 bases). V was shortened by 5 bases and J by 7 bases, with 17 bases between the two germline ends. The germline CDR1 and CDR2 sequences are SEHNR and FQNEAQ (reference sequence). The CDR3 spans 15 residues. For the CDR3, the DNA is TGTGCCAGCAGCGCTAGCAGGTCCAGGGGTGAAAAACTGTTTTTT. It translates to CASSASRSRGEKLFF.

The chain links TRBV3-1 (or the pseudogene TRBV3-2) to TRBJ1-1, with 7 bases identical to TRBD1. J lost 7 bases, V lost 0 bases, and 5 bases had no gene match. Germline assignment: CDR1 LGHDT and CDR2 YNNKEL (reference sequence). The CDR3 spans 14 residues. This chain's CDR3 is CASSQERDSNEAFF. CDR3 DNA: TGTGCCAGCAGCCAAGAAAGGGACAGCAATGAAGCTTTCTTT.

This chain joins TRBV9 and TRBJ1-2; the D gene is possibly TRBD1 (6 bases). CDR1 is SGDLS, CDR2 YYNGEE, per germline. There are 13 residues in the CDR3. With 1 base removed from V and 2 bases from J, the gap between germline ends came to 6 bases. The CDR3 nucleotides read TGTGCCAGCAGCGTACAGGGGAACTATGGCTACACCTTC. Amino acids: CASSVQGNYGYTF.

This clone occurred a few times. The rearrangement uses TRBV30 and TRBJ1-2; 7 bases map to TRBD1. This CDR3 has 15 amino acids. CDR1 is GTSNPN, CDR2 SVGIG, per germline (reference sequence). V lost 3 bases to trimming and J lost 4 bases; unmatched junction nucleotides: 11. This CDR3 is CAWSLPGQPSYGYTF. CDR3 in DNA: TGTGCCTGGAGCCTACCGGGACAGCCTTCCTATGGCTACACCTTC.

The genes are TRBV7-9 and TRBJ2-5; 9 bases agree with TRBD1. The CDR3 covers 14 residues. CDR1 is SEHNR, CDR2 FQNEAQ, per germline (reference sequence). V lost 2 bases to trimming and J lost 4 bases; unmatched junction nucleotides: 2. CDR3 in amino acids: CASSLLDRGETQYF. CDR3 nucleotide sequence: TGTGCCAGCAGCTTACTGGACAGGGGAGAGACCCAGTACTTC.

This clone has a handful of counts. The chain's CDR3 is CASSPSGGYNEQFF. The DNA for the CDR3 is TGTGCCAGCAGCCCCAGCGGGGGCTACAATGAGCAGTTCTTC. This chain joins TRBV11-3 and TRBJ2-1, with 8 bases that match TRBD2. The CDR3 spans 14 residues. The ends lost 5 bases at V and 3 bases at J; junction bases unmatched: 3. Germline V gives CDR1 SGHNT, CDR2 YENEEA.

The rearrangement links TRBV5-8 to TRBJ1-2, with 10 nucleotides matching TRBD1. V lost 1 base to trimming and J lost 2 bases; unmatched junction nucleotides: 2. The CDR3 loop spans 15 amino acids. Germline CDR1 is SGHTS and CDR2 is YDEGEE. Here the CDR3 DNA reads TGTGCCAGCAGCTTGATGGGACAGGGGAACTATGGCTACACCTTC. Its protein is CASSLMGQGNYGYTF.